This paragraph reports one T cell receptor (beta chain). Clones were sequenced by immunoSEQ multiplex PCR, and TCRdb holds only the in-frame ones, with some missing. This sample yields some 62,000 clones, of which less than 90% are seen a single time; approximately 4% belongs to the top ten. This sample is part of a study of siplizumab effects on memory and regulatory T cells. Trimming stripped 8 bases from V and 5 bases from J, with 9 bases between. The CDR3 runs to 11 residues. Germline V gene data show CDR1 as MNHEY and CDR2 as SVGAGI. The sequencing sample was made of memory CD4+ T cells sorted from blood. The chain combines TRBV6-5 with TRBJ2-5; tentatively, D is TRBD1 (6 bases). The sequence derives from a human donor in good health. The CDR3 loop is CASSQGETQYF. The CDR3 DNA reads as TGTGCCAGCTCCCAGGGGGAGACCCAGTACTTC.